The following is a T cell receptor beta chain sequence with its context. Antigen specificity is unknown. These data are taken from a study of cytomegalovirus exposure and HLA in healthy donors. Study-wide results and caveats: Rarity characterized most TCR sequences, yet some public TCRs appeared in many donors.

In germline, CDR1 is SGHDT, CDR2 YYEEEE. The CDR3 consists of 13 residues. V lost 0 bases, J lost 1 base, and 4 bases lay in between. The PCR employed 60 Vbeta primers together with 13 Jbeta primers. Sequenced by immunoSEQ multiplex PCR; TCRdb stores in-frame clones only, minus some. The sample is made up of 100,000 or so clones, and the top ten hold roughly 0.64% of it. These donors, healthy bone marrow donors, were studied. This clonotype was sampled from a man between 50 and 59 years old in good health and CMV-seronegative. The V gene is TRBV5-6, the J gene TRBJ1-1; D remains unclear. Sequenced sample: PBMCs. The CDR3 protein is CASSLVANTEAFF. CDR3 coding DNA: TGTGCCAGCAGCTTGGTGGCGAACACTGAAGCTTTCTTT.